This T cell receptor (beta chain) derives from a study of PD-L1 blockade in urothelial cancer. At the level of the study: Males with bladder-origin urothelial cancer constituted about nine tenths of the roughly 29 patients. Counts from blood samples showed a median of roughly 140,000 T cells. General observations from the study: Below-median pretreatment blood TCR clonality was a predictor of better survival.

About this clone: Antigen: not known.

Between 1 and 8 samples per patient were obtained, pretreatment and on-treatment. Profiling relied on immunoSEQ multiplex PCR, and the TCRdb table lists in-frame clones only, not all of them. The data contain more than 20,000 clones, 70% to 90% of them seen just once; the ten biggest clones take up approximately 2.8%. The material was PBMCs, obtained around atezolizumab (anti-PD-L1) treatment. This receptor was identified in a middle-aged man with urothelial cancer.

For the CDR3, the DNA is TGTGCCAGCAGCCACAGGGGCTCCTACGAGCAGTACTTC. This gives the protein CASSHRGSYEQYF. This chain joins TRBV14 and TRBJ2-7; tentatively, D is TRBD1 (6 bases). The CDR3 loop spans 13 amino acids. Trimming removed 3 bases from V and 0 bases from J, with 6 bases in between. Looked up from germline, CDR1 is SGHDN and CDR2 is FVKESK.